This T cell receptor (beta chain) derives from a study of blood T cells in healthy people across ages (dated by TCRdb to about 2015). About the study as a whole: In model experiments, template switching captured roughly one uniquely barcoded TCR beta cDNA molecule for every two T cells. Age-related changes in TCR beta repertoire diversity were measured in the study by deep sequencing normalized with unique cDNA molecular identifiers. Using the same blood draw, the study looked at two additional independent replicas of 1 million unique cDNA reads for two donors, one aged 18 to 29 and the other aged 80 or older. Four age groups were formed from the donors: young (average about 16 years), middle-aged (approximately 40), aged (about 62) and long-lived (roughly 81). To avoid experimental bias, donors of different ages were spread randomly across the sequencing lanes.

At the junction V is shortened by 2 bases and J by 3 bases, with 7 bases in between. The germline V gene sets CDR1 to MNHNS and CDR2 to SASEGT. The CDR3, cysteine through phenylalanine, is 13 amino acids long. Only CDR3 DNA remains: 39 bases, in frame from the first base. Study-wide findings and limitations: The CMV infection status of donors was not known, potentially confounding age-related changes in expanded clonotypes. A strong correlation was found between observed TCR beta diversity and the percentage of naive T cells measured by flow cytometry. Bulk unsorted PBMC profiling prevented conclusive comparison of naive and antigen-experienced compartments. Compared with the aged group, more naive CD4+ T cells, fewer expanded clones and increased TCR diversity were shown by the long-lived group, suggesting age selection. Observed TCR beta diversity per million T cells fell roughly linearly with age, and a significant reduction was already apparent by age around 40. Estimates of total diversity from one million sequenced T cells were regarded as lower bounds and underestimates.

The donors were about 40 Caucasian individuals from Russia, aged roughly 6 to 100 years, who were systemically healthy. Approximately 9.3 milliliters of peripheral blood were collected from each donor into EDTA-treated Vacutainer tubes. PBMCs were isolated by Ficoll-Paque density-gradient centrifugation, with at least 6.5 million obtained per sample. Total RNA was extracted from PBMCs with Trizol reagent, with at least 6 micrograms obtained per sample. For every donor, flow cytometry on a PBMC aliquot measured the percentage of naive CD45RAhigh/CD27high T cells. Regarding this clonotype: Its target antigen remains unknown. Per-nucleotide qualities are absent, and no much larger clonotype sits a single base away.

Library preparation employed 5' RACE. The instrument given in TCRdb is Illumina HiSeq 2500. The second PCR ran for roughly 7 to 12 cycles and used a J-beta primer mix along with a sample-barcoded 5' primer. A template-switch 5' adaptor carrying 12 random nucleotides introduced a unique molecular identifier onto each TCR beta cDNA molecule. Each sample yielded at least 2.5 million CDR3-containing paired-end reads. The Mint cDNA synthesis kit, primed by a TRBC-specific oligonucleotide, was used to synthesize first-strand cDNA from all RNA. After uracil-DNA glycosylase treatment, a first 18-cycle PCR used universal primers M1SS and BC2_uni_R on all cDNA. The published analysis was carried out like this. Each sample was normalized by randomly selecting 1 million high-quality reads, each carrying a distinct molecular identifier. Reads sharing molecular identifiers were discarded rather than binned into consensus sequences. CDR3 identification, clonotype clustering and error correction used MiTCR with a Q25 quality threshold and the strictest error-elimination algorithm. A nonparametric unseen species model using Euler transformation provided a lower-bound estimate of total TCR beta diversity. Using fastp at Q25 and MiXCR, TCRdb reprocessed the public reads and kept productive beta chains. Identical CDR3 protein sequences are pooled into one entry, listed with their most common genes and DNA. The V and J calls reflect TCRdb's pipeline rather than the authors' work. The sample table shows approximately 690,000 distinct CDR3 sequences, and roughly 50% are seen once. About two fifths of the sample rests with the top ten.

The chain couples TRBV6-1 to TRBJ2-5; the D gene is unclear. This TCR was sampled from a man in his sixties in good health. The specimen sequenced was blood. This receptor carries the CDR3 CASSEMPEETQYF. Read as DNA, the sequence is TGTGCCAGCAGTGAAATGCCGGAAGAGACCCAGTACTTC.